This is a list of T cell receptor beta chains from one sample in a study of OX40 agonist ivuxolimab in advanced cancers. TCRdb's copy holds only in-frame clones and misses some; the assay was immunoSEQ multiplex PCR. Among 100,000 or so clones listed, 75% to 95% were seen once. Sequencing used CD4+ or CD8+ T cells sorted from blood, obtained in a trial of the OX40 agonist ivuxolimab. These TCRs come from an adult with an advanced solid tumor such as melanoma, head and neck, liver or kidney cancer. The CDR3 runs from the conserved cysteine through the conserved F or W. Not all rows give a size; the values are once, few, many and, for expanded clones, a class.

TRBV6-6	NA	TRBJ1-1	CASIYGALDAEAFF
TRBV7-8	NA	TRBJ1-2	CASSLRDPGRFGTNYGYTF
TRBV6-1	NA	TRBJ2-5	CASIGTSGRGGTQYF
TRBV11-3	NA	TRBJ2-1	CASSLRGTSGRNEQFF
TRBV19	NA	TRBJ2-2	CASSFLTRTAGELFF
TRBV29-1	NA	TRBJ1-1	CSVRIGWRRTNTEAFF
TRBV7-9	NA	TRBJ1-4	CASSSSRDVIFNEKLFF
TRBV7-9	once	TRBJ2-1	CASSIFQENEQFF
TRBV4-3	NA	TRBJ1-4	CASSQAAGRDEKLFF
TRBV28	NA	TRBJ1-3	CASSYNSGNTIYF
TRBV9	NA	TRBJ2-5	CASSLAGVETQYF
TRBV4-2	NA	TRBJ2-3	CASSQKNTQYF
TRBV28	NA	TRBJ2-7	CASSPHPSRGMDEQYF
TRBV29-1	NA	TRBJ1-2	CSVQGQGNYGYTF
TRBV13	NA	TRBJ2-1	CASSPDRAYNEQFF
TRBV28	NA	TRBJ1-5	CASSWQISNQPQHF
TRBV6-6	NA	TRBJ2-1	CASSYSLDAAIEQFF
TRBV10-3	NA	TRBJ2-7	CAISETFGGVSYEQYF
TRBV6-5	NA	TRBJ2-7	CASSDGQSWEQYF
TRBV4-3	NA	TRBJ2-1	CASSQKVGHGEQFF
TRBV15	NA	TRBJ2-5	CATSRALAGGETQYF
TRBV7-2	NA	TRBJ2-7	CASSLQTGVNEQYF
TRBV4-2	NA	TRBJ1-1	CASSQDRDRALLGTEAFF
TRBV18	once	TRBJ2-7	CASSQGTSGTYQEQYF
TRBV5-6	NA	TRBJ2-3	CASSLGGFTDTQYF
TRBV9	NA	TRBJ2-5	CASSYGQGVVPRETQYF
TRBV6-5	NA	TRBJ2-3	CASSSQTSGDTDTQYF
TRBV4-2	once	TRBJ2-1	CASSQDQAGGGNEQFF
TRBV5-1	NA	TRBJ2-7	CASSYSSQAYEQYF
TRBV7-2	NA	TRBJ2-7	CASSRVAGVAEQYF
TRBV4-3	NA	TRBJ2-3	CASSLNPGTSTDTQYF
TRBV28	NA	TRBJ1-3	CASSPGVWGSGNTIYF
TRBV30	once	TRBJ1-1	CAGWTRTMNTEAFF
TRBV18	NA	TRBJ2-3	CASSPLPPDWLRRADTQYF
TRBV7-2	NA	TRBJ1-4	CASSLWEGNEKLFF
TRBV6-6	NA	TRBJ2-1	CARGAPSNEQFF
TRBV7-2	NA	TRBJ2-1	CASSLDYSSYNEQFF
TRBV4-2	NA	TRBJ2-7	CASSQGGTSGKYEQYF
TRBV19	NA	TRBJ2-1	CASSIYGGAYNEQFF
TRBV6-6	NA	TRBJ1-4	CASSYSWGVGEKLFF
TRBV7-6	NA	TRBJ2-2	CASSLLARANTGELFF
TRBV7-2	NA	TRBJ1-3	CASTQGGSDSGNTIYF
TRBV4-3	NA	TRBJ2-3	CASSQGLGLAGVGTQYF
TRBV7-2	NA	TRBJ2-7	CASSFRETYEQYF
TRBV18	NA	TRBJ1-2	CASSPPDRGPDGYTF
TRBV7-2	NA	TRBJ2-2	CASSSTIGFRTGELFF
TRBV29-1	few	TRBJ2-7	CSVEGVYEQYF
TRBV9	once	TRBJ2-1	CASSVRGRNEQFF
TRBV7-6	NA	TRBJ1-2	CASSREGYTF
TRBV11-3	NA	TRBJ2-7	CASSLEGGYEQYF
TRBV11-2	NA	TRBJ1-3	CASSLDFTGSGNTIYF
TRBV28	once	TRBJ2-7	CASSSLGRYEQYF
TRBV9	NA	TRBJ1-2	CASKDRGSGYTF
TRBV9	NA	TRBJ2-3	CASSVSGFSTDTQYF